These 19 T cell receptor beta chains were sequenced from one sample in a study of blood T cell repertoires in COVID-19. Sequenced by immunoSEQ multiplex PCR; TCRdb stores in-frame clones only, minus some. Among about 210,000 clones listed, about four fifths were seen once. Sequenced: PBMCs or T cells enriched from blood (not recorded which). The receptors derive from a woman between 45 and 65 years old with acute COVID-19.

The CDR3 loop reads CASSVPAAEAFF. CDR3 in DNA: TGTGCCAGCAGTGTCCCGGCGGCTGAAGCTTTCTTT. This rearrangement joins TRBV28 to TRBJ1-1; D gene ambiguous. V lost 5 bases and J lost 6, with 10 bases in between. The CDR3 totals 12 residues. CDR1 and CDR2 (germline): MDHEN, SYDVKM.

V and J are TRBV4-1 and TRBJ1-4, with TRBD1 as a possible D gene (5 bases). Germline V lookup: CDR1 MGHRA, CDR2 YSYEKL. The CDR3 spans 15 residues. V dropped 4 bases and J dropped 8 bases, with 17 bases sitting between them. The CDR3 region is CASSPMGLRREKLFF. The CDR3 DNA is TGCGCCAGCAGCCCTATGGGACTGCGGAGGGAAAAACTGTTTTTT.

This clone was seen only once. V gene TRBV10-3 combines with J gene TRBJ1-3; 7 nucleotides line up with TRBD1. Looked up from germline, CDR1 is ENHRY and CDR2 is SYGVKD. Germline trimming cut 3 bases from V and 3 bases from J; bases unmatched to any gene: 14. The CDR3 length is 18 residues. This CDR3 is CAISDIRGASIFGNTIYF. The CDR3 DNA reads as TGTGCCATCAGTGATATCAGGGGGGCCAGTATATTTGGAAACACCATATATTTT.

This clone was recorded only once. The chain recombines TRBV12-5 with TRBJ1-5, with no clear D. Germline V lookup: CDR1 LGHNT, CDR2 FRNRAP. The CDR3 totals 16 residues. The ends were cut back, 1 base at V and 1 base at J, with 11 bases in the middle. CDR3: CASGLEVTGSNQPQHF. The CDR3 DNA reads as TGTGCTAGTGGTTTGGAGGTAACCGGGAGCAATCAGCCCCAGCATTTT.

This clone was recorded once. The rearrangement joins TRBV28 to TRBJ1-1, with 7 bases aligning to TRBD1. This CDR3 spans 13 amino acids. Germline values: CDR1 MDHEN, CDR2 SYDVKM. Trimming removed 4 bases from V and 5 bases from J; junction bases left unmatched: 4. Here the CDR3 reads CASSSGGLTEAFF. The CDR3 DNA follows: TGTGCCAGCAGTTCAGGGGGTTTAACTGAAGCTTTCTTT.

The chain combines TRBV6-5 with TRBJ1-2; tentative D call: TRBD1 (5 bases). The CDR3 consists of 15 residues. Trimming cost V 10 bases and J 4 bases, with 22 bases left between them. CDR1 and CDR2 from the germline V gene are MNHEY and SVGAGI. This CDR3 reads CATRGAGRPSYGYTF. The CDR3 nucleotides read TGTGCCACCCGAGGTGCGGGACGGCCTAGCTATGGCTACACCTTC.

In its sample, this clone was seen a few times. The V gene is TRBV4-1, the J gene TRBJ1-5; unclear D gene. V lost 1 base and J 4 bases, leaving 11 bases between the germline ends. CDR1 and CDR2 (germline): MGHRA, YSYEKL. This CDR3 contains 15 residues. The CDR3 spells CASSQVPGMNQPQHF. CDR3 nucleotides: TGCGCCAGCAGCCAAGTGCCAGGCATGAATCAGCCCCAGCATTTT.

This chain connects TRBV6-6 to TRBJ1-2, with 7 bases that match TRBD1. The CDR3 has 15 residues. Germline CDR1 reads MNHNY; CDR2 reads SVGAGI (reference sequence). Trimming cost V 2 bases and J 3 bases; bases outside gene matches: 6. For the CDR3, the DNA is TGTGCCAGCAGTTACGCCCAGGGGGGATACTATGGCTACACCTTC. It specifies CASSYAQGGYYGYTF.

The chain has TRBV6-6 and TRBJ2-3, with 10 positions matching TRBD2. The CDR3 runs to 13 residues. The trim removed 5 bases at V and 6 bases at J, leaving 2 bases unmatched. The germline CDR1 and CDR2 sequences are MNHNY and SVGAGI (reference sequence). The CDR3 DNA is TGTGCCAGCAGTCCGGGACTAGCGGATACGCAGTATTTT. Translating it yields CASSPGLADTQYF.

The chain employs TRBV5-1 and TRBJ1-2; possibly TRBD1 for D (6 bases). The CDR3 runs to 13 residues. Per germline, CDR1 SGHRS and CDR2 YFSETQ. Trimming left V 4 bases short and J 8 bases short, with 15 bases between. The CDR3 is CASSKGTDRGYTF. In DNA form, the CDR3 reads TGCGCCAGCAGCAAGGGGACCGACAGGGGCTACACCTTC.

The J gene is TRBJ1-1, the V gene TRBV18; D unresolved. The germline V and J ends were trimmed by 6 bases and 2 bases, with 10 bases remaining between them. The CDR3 length is 13 residues. Per the germline V gene, CDR1 is KGHSH and CDR2 is LQKENI. The CDR3 protein is CASSPGSNTEAFF. The CDR3 coding sequence is TGTGCCAGCTCCCCGGGTAGCAACACTGAAGCTTTCTTT.

As regards this clone: A junction boundary mismatches the germline segment, possibly from a read error. The chain is built from TRBV5-5 and TRBJ2-7; D is unresolved. CDR1 is SGHKS, CDR2 YYEKEE, per germline (reference sequence). The CDR3 is 15 residues long. The CDR3: CASNLVLFGSYEQYF. CDR3 nucleotide sequence: TGTGCCAGCAACTTGGTTTTGTTCGGGTCCTACGAGCAGTACTTC.

The CDR3: CASSYGPEEPQHF. CDR3 DNA sequence: TGTGCCAGCAGCTACGGCCCTGAGGAGCCCCAGCATTTT. This sequence joins TRBV6-4 and TRBJ1-5; no clear D. With 6 bases removed from V and 8 bases from J, the gap between germline ends came to 14 bases. This CDR3 is built from 13 residues. Germline loops: CDR1 MRHNA, CDR2 SNTAGT.

The J gene is TRBJ2-6, the V gene TRBV19; TRBD2 is a possible D gene (6 bases). V was trimmed by 10 bases and J by 0 bases, leaving 16 bases between them. Germline V gene data show CDR1 as LNHDA and CDR2 as SQIVND (reference sequence). This CDR3 is built from 16 residues. The CDR3 DNA reads as TGTGCCACACGGAGGGACGGGAGCTCTGGGGCCAACGTCCTGACTTTC. Residues: CATRRDGSSGANVLTF.

Only one count was recorded for this clone. The chain joins TRBV28 to TRBJ1-5, with TRBD1 matching 7 bases. This CDR3 region has 14 residues. CDR1 MDHEN and CDR2 SYDVKM come from the germline V gene. J lost 6 bases, V lost 4 bases, and 6 bases had no gene match. CDR3 loop: CASSSGQVRQPQHF. CDR3 DNA sequence: TGTGCCAGCAGTTCAGGACAGGTCCGTCAGCCCCAGCATTTT.

The CDR3 DNA reads as TGTGCCTGCAATGGACAGGGGGCAATGAACACTGAAGCTTTCTTT. Translated: CACNGQGAMNTEAFF. The chain uses TRBV30 and TRBJ1-1; TRBD1 aligns across 11 bases. Per the germline V gene, CDR1 is GTSNPN and CDR2 is SVGIG (reference sequence). Trimming removed 6 bases from V and 0 bases from J; junction bases left unmatched: 6. The CDR3 length is 15 residues.

The J gene is TRBJ1-2, the V gene TRBV7-2; D possibly corresponds to TRBD1 (5 bases). Germline CDR1 reads SGHTA; CDR2 reads FQGNSA. This CDR3 is built from 14 residues. V gave up 5 bases and J gave up 6 bases, with 16 bases separating them. The CDR3 spells CASSRDGGGNGYTF. The CDR3 bases are TGTGCCAGCAGCAGAGACGGGGGGGGTAATGGCTACACCTTC. Supplemented by reference TRBV7-2 and TRBJ1-2, the full variable domain reads GAGVSQSPSNKVTEKGKDVELRCDPISGHTALYWYRQSLGQGLEFLIYFQGNSAPDKSGLPSDRFSAERTGGSVSTLTIQRTQQEDSAVYLCASSRDGGGNGYTFGSGTRLTVV.

The CDR3 here is CASSLVQNQPQHF. The DNA of the CDR3 is TGTGCCAGCAGCTTAGTACAGAATCAGCCCCAGCATTTT. The chain uses TRBV7-2 and TRBJ1-5; unclear D gene. V was shortened by 1 base and J by 4 bases, with 5 bases between the two germline ends. The germline V gene encodes CDR1 SGHTA and CDR2 FQGNSA. The CDR3 consists of 13 residues.

V is TRBV18 and J is TRBJ2-5; a possible D gene is TRBD2 (5 bases). Germline V lookup: CDR1 KGHSH, CDR2 LQKENI. V was cut by 1 base and J by 2 bases, with 11 bases left in between. CDR3 length: 15 residues. The CDR3 spells CASSPRSGQQETQYF. Here the CDR3 DNA reads TGTGCCAGCTCACCACGAAGCGGCCAACAAGAGACCCAGTACTTC.